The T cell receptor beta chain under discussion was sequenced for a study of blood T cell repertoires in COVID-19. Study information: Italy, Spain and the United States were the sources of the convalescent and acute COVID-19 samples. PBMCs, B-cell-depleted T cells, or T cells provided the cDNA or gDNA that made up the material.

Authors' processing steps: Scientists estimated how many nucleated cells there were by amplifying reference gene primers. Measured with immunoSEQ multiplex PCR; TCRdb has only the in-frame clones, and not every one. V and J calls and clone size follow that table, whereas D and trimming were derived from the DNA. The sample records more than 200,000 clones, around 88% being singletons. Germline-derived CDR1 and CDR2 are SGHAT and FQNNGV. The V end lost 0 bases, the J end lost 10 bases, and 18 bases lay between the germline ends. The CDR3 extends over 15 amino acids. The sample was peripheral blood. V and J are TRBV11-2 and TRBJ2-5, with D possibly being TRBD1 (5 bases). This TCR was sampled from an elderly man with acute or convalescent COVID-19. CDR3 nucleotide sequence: TGTGCCAGCAGCTTAGATCTTGACAGAGGCATGCACCAGTACTTC. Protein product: CASSLDLDRGMHQYF.